This is a list of T cell receptor beta chains from one sample in a study of molecular identifiers for immune sequencing clone quantification. TCRdb itself ran the PCR reads through MiXCR, one entry per CDR3 protein. The repertoire includes 85,000 to 90,000 distinct CDR3 sequences, roughly 19% of them detected once, and around 0.88% sits in the top ten. The specimen was naive CD8+ T cells from blood, with Jurkat cell RNA spiked in. The origin of the receptors is a human donor in good health. Some libraries in this study had Jurkat cell RNA spiked in. Each CDR3 is given with its conserved first and last residue. A D gene is named only where the DNA matches it firmly. Expanded clones are given a class, and other clones once, few, many or no size at all.

v_gene	j_gene	abundance	d_gene	CDR3aa	CDR3nt
TRBV19	TRBJ2-4	many	NA	CASSGYSENIQYF	TGTGCCAGTAGCGGCTATAGTGAAAACATTCAGTACTTC
TRBV7-9	TRBJ1-3	NA	NA	CASSSRPRGHSGNTIYF	TGTGCCAGCAGCTCCCGGCCGCGGGGGCACTCTGGAAACACCATATATTTT
TRBV3-1	TRBJ2-7	many	NA	CASSQRQHYEQYF	TGTGCCAGCAGCCAGAGACAGCACTACGAGCAGTACTTC
TRBV29-1	TRBJ2-2	many	NA	CSVEKKNTGELFF	TGCAGCGTTGAAAAAAAGAACACCGGGGAGCTGTTTTTT
TRBV29-1	TRBJ2-2	many	NA	CSVDGGGKTGELFF	TGCAGCGTTGATGGAGGGGGCAAGACCGGGGAGCTGTTTTTT
TRBV4-1	TRBJ1-1	many	NA	CASSQEESGTIGNTEAFF	TGCGCCAGCAGCCAAGAAGAATCCGGGACAATCGGGAATACTGAAGCTTTCTTT
TRBV5-8	TRBJ2-7	NA	NA	CASSPGAYEQCF	TGTGCCAGCAGCCCCGGTGCCTACGAGCAGTGCTTC
TRBV7-9	TRBJ2-7	NA	TRBD1	CASSLVTGFHELYF	TGTGCCAGCAGCTTAGTGACAGGGTTCCACGAGCTGTACTTC
TRBV5-6	TRBJ2-3	many	NA	CASSFGDKRTDTQYF	TGTGCCAGCAGCTTTGGGGACAAGAGAACAGATACGCAGTATTTT
TRBV4-1	TRBJ2-3	NA	TRBD2	CASSQGGGGLTDTQYF	TGCGCCAGCAGCCAAGGGGGCGGGGGGCTCACAGATACGCAGTATTTT
TRBV7-9	TRBJ2-7	many	NA	CASSFSGLEQYF	TGTGCCAGCAGCTTTTCAGGGCTCGAGCAGTACTTC
TRBV29-1	TRBJ2-5	many	TRBD2	CSVDPPLGPSGAHSETQYF	TGCAGCGTTGACCCCCCACTCGGGCCTAGCGGGGCCCACTCGGAGACCCAGTACTTC
TRBV7-6	TRBJ2-5	NA	NA	CASGAGLGEETQYF	TGTGCCAGCGGCGCTGGTCTGGGAGAAGAGACCCAGTACTTC
TRBV4-3	TRBJ2-7	many	NA	CASSQGLASSYEQYF	TGCGCCAGCAGCCAAGGTCTAGCCAGCTCCTACGAGCAGTACTTC
TRBV6-1	TRBJ2-1	many	NA	CASSWNEQFF	TGTGCCAGCAGCTGGAATGAGCAGTTCTTC
TRBV5-5	TRBJ1-4	many	TRBD1	CASTGTDNEKLFF	TGTGCCAGCACCGGGACAGATAATGAAAAACTGTTTTTT
TRBV20-1	TRBJ1-2	many	NA	CSASQANYGYTF	TGCAGTGCTAGTCAGGCTAACTATGGCTACACCTTC
TRBV5-4	TRBJ2-1	many	NA	CASSGTGLAGPNEQFF	TGTGCCAGCAGCGGAACCGGACTCGCGGGCCCCAATGAGCAGTTCTTC
TRBV27	TRBJ1-1	many	NA	CASSFWTQGEAFF	TGTGCCAGCAGTTTTTGGACACAAGGTGAAGCTTTCTTT
TRBV4-2	TRBJ1-6	many	NA	CASSPRLNSPLHF	TGTGCCAGCAGCCCTCGATTGAATTCACCCCTCCACTTT
TRBV19	TRBJ1-1	many	NA	CASRQGITEAFF	TGTGCCAGTAGACAGGGTATCACTGAAGCTTTCTTT